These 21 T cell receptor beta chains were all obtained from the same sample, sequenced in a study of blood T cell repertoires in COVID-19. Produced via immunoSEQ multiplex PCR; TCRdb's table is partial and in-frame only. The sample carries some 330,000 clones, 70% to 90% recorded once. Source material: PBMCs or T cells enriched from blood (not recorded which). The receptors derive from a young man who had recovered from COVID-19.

The CDR3 spells CASSYGVGIDYGYTF. CDR3 coding DNA: TGCGCCAGCAGCTACGGGGTGGGAATCGACTATGGCTACACCTTC. The chain employs TRBV5-1 and TRBJ1-2; no definite D call. This CDR3 spans 15 amino acids. Germline CDR1 reads SGHRS; CDR2 reads YFSETQ. Trimming shortened V by 3 bases and J by 3 bases, and 15 bases separated the two germline ends.

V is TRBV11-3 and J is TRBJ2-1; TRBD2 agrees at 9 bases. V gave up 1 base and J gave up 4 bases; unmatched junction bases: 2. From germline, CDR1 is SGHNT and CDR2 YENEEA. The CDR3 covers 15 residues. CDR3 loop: CASSLAAGGYNEQFF. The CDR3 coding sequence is TGTGCCAGCAGCTTAGCTGCGGGGGGGTACAATGAGCAGTTCTTC.

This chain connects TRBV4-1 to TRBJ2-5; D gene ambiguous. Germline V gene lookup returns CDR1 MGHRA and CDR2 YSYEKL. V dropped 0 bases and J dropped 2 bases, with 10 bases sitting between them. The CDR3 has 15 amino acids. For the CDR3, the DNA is TGCGCCAGCAGCCAAGAAGAACTGATGCAAGAGACCCAGTACTTC. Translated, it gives CASSQEELMQETQYF.

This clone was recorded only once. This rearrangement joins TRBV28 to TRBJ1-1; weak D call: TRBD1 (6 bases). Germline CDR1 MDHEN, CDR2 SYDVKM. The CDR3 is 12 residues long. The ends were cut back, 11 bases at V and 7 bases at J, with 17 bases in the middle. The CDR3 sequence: CASWGQTVEAFF. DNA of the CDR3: TGTGCCTCCTGGGGGCAGACAGTTGAAGCTTTCTTT.

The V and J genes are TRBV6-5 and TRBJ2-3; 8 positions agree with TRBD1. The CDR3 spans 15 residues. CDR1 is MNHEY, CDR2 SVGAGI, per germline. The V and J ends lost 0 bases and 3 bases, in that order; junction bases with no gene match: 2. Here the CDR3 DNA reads TGTGCCAGCAGTTACTCGGACAGGGTGACAGATACGCAGTATTTT. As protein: CASSYSDRVTDTQYF.

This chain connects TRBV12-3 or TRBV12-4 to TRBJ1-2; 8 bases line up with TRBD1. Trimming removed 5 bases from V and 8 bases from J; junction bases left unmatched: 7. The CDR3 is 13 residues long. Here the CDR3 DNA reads TGTGCCAGCAGTCCCCGGACAGGGAAAGGCTACACCTTC. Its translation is CASSPRTGKGYTF.

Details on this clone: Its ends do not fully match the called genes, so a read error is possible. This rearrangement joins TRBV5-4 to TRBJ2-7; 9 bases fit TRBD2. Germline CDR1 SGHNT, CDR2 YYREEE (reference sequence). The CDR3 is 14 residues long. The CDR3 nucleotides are TGTGCCACCGGAGCGGGGGGCCCTAGAGAGGAGCAGTGCTTC. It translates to CATGAGGPREEQCF.

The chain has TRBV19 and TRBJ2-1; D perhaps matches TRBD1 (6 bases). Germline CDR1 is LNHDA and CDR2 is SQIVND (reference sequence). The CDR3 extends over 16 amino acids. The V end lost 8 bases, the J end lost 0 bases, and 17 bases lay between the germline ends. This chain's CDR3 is CASWKGPGHSYNEQFF. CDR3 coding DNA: TGTGCCAGTTGGAAGGGTCCGGGACACTCCTACAATGAGCAGTTCTTC.

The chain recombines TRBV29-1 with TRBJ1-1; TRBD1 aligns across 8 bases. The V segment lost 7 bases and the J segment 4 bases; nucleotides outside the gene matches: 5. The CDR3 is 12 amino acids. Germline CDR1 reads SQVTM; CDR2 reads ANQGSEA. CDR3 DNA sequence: TGCAGCGCCAAGGACAGGGCCACTGAAGCTTTCTTT. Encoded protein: CSAKDRATEAFF.

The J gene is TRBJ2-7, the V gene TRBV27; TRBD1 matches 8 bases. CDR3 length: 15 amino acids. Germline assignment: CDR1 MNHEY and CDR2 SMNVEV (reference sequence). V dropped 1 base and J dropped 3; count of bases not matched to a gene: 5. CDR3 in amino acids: CASSLFGQGFYEQYF. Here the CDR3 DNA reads TGTGCCAGCAGTTTATTCGGACAGGGATTCTACGAGCAGTACTTC.

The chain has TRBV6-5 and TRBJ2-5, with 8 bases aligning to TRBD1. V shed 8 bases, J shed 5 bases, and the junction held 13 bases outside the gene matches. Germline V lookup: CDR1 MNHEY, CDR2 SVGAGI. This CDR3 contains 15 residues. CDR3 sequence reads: CASRMPGQGHETQYF. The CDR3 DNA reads TGTGCCAGCCGTATGCCTGGACAGGGTCATGAGACCCAGTACTTC.

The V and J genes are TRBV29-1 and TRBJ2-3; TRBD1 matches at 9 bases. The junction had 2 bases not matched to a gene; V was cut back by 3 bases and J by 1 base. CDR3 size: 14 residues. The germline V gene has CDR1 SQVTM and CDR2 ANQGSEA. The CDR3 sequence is CSVDRQGGTDTQYF. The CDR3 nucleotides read TGCAGCGTTGATCGACAGGGGGGCACAGATACGCAGTATTTT.

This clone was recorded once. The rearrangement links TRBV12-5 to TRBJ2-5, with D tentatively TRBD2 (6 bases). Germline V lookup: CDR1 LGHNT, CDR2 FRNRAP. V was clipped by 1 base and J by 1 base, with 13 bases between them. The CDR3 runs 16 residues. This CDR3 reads CASGLDGGVGQETQYF. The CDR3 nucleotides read TGTGCTAGTGGTTTGGATGGCGGGGTTGGCCAAGAGACCCAGTACTTC.

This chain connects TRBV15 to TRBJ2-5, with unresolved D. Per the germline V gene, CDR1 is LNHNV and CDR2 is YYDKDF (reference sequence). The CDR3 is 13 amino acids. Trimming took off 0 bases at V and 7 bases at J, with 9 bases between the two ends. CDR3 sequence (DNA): TGTGCCACCAGCAGAGATTCTATTGGGACCCAGTACTTC. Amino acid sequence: CATSRDSIGTQYF.

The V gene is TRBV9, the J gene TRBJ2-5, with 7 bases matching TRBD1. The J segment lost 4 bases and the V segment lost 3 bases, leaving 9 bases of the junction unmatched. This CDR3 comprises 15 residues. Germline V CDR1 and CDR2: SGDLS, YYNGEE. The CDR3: CASSEGLTGAETQYF. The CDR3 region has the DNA TGTGCCAGCAGCGAAGGCTTAACAGGGGCAGAGACCCAGTACTTC.

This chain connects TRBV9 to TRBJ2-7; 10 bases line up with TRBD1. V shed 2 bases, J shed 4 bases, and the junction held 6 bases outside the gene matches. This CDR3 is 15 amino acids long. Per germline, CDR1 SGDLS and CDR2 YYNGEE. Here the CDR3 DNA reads TGTGCCAGCAGCGTGGGGACAGGGGACGAGTACGAGCAGTACTTC. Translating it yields CASSVGTGDEYEQYF.

The CDR3 nucleotides read TGTGCCAGCAGTTATCCACAGGGGGCTCAAACAGATACGCAGTATTTT. It encodes CASSYPQGAQTDTQYF. The V and J genes are TRBV6-6 and TRBJ2-3; 9 bases agree with TRBD1. The germline V gene encodes CDR1 MNHNY and CDR2 SVGAGI (reference sequence). CDR3 size: 16 residues. The ends lost 3 bases at V and 3 bases at J; junction bases unmatched: 7.

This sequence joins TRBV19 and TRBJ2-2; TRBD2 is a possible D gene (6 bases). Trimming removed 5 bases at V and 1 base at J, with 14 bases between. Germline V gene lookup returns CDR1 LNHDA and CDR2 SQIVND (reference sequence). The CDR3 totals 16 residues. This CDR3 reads CASSSPTGVNTGELFF. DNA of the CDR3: TGTGCCAGTAGTTCCCCCACGGGGGTGAACACCGGGGAGCTGTTTTTT.

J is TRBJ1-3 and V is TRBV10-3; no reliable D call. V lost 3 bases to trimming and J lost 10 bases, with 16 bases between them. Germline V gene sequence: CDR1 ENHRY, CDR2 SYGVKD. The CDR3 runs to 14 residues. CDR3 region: CAISEVGKVATIYF. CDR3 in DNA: TGTGCCATCAGTGAAGTGGGAAAGGTAGCGACCATATATTTT.

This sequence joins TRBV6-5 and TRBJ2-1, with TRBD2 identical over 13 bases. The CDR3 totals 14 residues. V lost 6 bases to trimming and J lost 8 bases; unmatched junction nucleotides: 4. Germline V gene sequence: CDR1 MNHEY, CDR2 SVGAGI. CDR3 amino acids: CASRLAGGGDEQFF. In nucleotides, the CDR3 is TGTGCCAGCAGACTAGCGGGAGGGGGTGATGAGCAGTTCTTC.

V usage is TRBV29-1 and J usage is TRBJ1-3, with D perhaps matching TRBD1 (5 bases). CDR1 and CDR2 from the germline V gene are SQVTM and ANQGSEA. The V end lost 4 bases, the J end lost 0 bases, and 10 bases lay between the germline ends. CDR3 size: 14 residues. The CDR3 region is CSVGGTLSGNTIYF. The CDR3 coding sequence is TGCAGCGTTGGGGGCACCCTCTCTGGAAACACCATATATTTT.